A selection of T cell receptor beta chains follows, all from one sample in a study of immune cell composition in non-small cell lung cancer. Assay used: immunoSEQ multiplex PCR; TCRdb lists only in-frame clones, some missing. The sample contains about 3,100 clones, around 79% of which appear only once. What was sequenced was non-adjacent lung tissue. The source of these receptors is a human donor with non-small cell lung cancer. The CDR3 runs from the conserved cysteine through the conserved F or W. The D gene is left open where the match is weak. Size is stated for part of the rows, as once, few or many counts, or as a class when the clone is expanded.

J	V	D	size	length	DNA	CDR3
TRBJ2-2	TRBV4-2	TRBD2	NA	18	TGTGCCAGCAGCCCTGGGACTAGCGGGAGTTGGGTCACCGGGGAGCTGTTTTTT	CASSPGTSGSWVTGELFF
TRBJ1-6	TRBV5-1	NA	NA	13	TGCGCCACCGGGACACAGCCAAATTCACCCCTCCACTTT	CATGTQPNSPLHF
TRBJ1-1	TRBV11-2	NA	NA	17	TGTGCCAGCAGCTTAGATGGCGGGAGGGGAGAGGGCACTGAAGCTTTCTTT	CASSLDGGRGEGTEAFF
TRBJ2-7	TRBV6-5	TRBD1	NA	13	TGTGCCAGCAGTTTGGGACAGGGATTCGAGCAGTACTTC	CASSLGQGFEQYF
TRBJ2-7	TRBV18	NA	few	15	TGTGCCAGCTCACCGCGGATTCTTCCCCCCCACGAGCAGTACTTC	CASSPRILPPHEQYF
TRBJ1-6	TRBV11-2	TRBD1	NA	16	TGTGCCAGCAGCAGATGGACAGGGGGCGCTGATTCACCCCTCCACTTT	CASSRWTGGADSPLHF
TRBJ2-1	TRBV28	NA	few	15	TGTGCCAGCAGTTGGGGGGTTTCCTCCTACAATGAGCAGTTCTTC	CASSWGVSSYNEQFF
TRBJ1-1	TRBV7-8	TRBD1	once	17	TGTGCCAGCAGCTTACCTCGACAGGGGACACCGAACACTGAAGCTTTCTTT	CASSLPRQGTPNTEAFF
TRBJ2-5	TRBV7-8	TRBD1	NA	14	TGTGCCAGCAACCGAGACAGGGTGGCAGAGACCCAGTACTTC	CASNRDRVAETQYF
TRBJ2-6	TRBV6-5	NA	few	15	TGTGCCAGCAGCAAAGATAACGCTAGGGCCAACGTCCTGACTTTC	CASSKDNARANVLTF
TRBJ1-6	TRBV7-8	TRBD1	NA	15	TGTGCCAGCAGCTCCCGACAGGGGATTAACTCACCCCTCCACTTT	CASSSRQGINSPLHF
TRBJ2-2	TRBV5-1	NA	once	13	TGCGCCAGCAGCCCCGAGGGCGCCGGGGAGCTGTTTTTT	CASSPEGAGELFF
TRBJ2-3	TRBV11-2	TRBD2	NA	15	TGTGCCAGCAGCCCGGGGACTAGTAGCACAGATACGCAGTATTTT	CASSPGTSSTDTQYF
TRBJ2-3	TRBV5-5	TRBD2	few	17	TGTGCCAGCAGCTTGGCGGGGGGACTAGGGAGCGCAGATACGCAGTATTTT	CASSLAGGLGSADTQYF
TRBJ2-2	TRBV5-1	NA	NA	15	TGCGCCAGCAGCTTGGGATCAGCGAACACCGGGGAGCTGTTTTTT	CASSLGSANTGELFF
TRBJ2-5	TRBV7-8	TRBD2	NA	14	TGTGCCAGCAGGAAGCGGGGGGTTCAAGAGACCCAGTACTTC	CASRKRGVQETQYF
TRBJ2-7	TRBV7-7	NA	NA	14	TGTGCCAGCAGCTTAATCAGGGCCTACTACGAGCAGTACTTC	CASSLIRAYYEQYF
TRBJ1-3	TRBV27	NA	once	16	TGTGCCAGCAGTTTATCTCTACCGGGGGGTGGAAACACCATATATTTT	CASSLSLPGGGNTIYF